This T cell receptor beta chain was identified in a study of blood T cell repertoires in COVID-19. On the study more broadly: From the United States, Italy and Spain came samples of acute and convalescent COVID-19. The cDNA or gDNA used as material had been derived from T cells, B-cell-depleted T cells, or PBMCs.

Authors' analysis steps: Reference gene primer amplification in the assay estimated nucleated cell counts. Here immunoSEQ multiplex PCR was the method, and the copy in TCRdb shows in-frame clones only, minus some. D and trimming come from the DNA, and the V and J calls and clone size come from that table. The profile covers roughly 200,000 clones, with more than 75% appearing a single time and roughly 8.2% taken by the ten largest. Seattle cases were enrolled at active infection and followed longitudinally. Germline V gives CDR1 SNHLY, CDR2 FYNNEI. Germline trimming cut 4 bases from V and 5 bases from J; bases unmatched to any gene: 7. The CDR3 is 14 amino acids.

The receptor was isolated from a woman at least 80 years old with COVID-19, enrolled during active disease. The chain is built from TRBV2 and TRBJ2-5, with 7 positions matching TRBD1. The sample comprised peripheral blood. The CDR3 here is CASSVEGAYETQYF. The CDR3, as DNA: TGTGCCAGCAGTGTCGAGGGGGCGTACGAGACCCAGTACTTC.